Listed below are T cell receptor beta chains from one sample, sequenced in a study of regulatory T cells in long-lasting Graves disease. TCRdb reanalysed the multiplex PCR reads using MiXCR and keeps one entry per CDR3 protein. The table has about 320,000 distinct CDR3 sequences, under 20% seen once. The sample was peripheral blood mononuclear cells (PBMCs), taken at new diagnosis, from a patient treated with antithyroid drugs. The origin of the receptors is a female donor with Graves disease. Each CDR3 is given with its conserved first and last residue. Each record gives: J gene, D gene, clone size, V gene, CDR3 protein, CDR3 DNA. The D gene is left open where the match is weak. A row's size may be missing; if present it is once, few, many or a size class.

J: TRBJ2-7; D: .; size: .; V: TRBV20-1; CDR3: CSARGRAGDEQYF; DNA: TGCAGTGCAAGGGGCAGGGCTGGCGACGAGCAGTACTTC
J: TRBJ2-2; D: TRBD2; size: many; V: TRBV6-5; CDR3: CASSYSGLAGVTGELFF; DNA: TGTGCCAGCAGTTACTCGGGACTAGCGGGAGTTACCGGGGAGCTGTTTTTT
J: TRBJ2-5; D: .; size: many; V: TRBV5-5; CDR3: CASSLVFRGALQETQYF; DNA: TGTGCCAGCAGCTTGGTCTTCAGGGGCGCCCTCCAAGAGACCCAGTACTTC
J: TRBJ2-1; D: .; size: many; V: TRBV28; CDR3: CASSFLGSYNEQFF; DNA: TGTGCCAGCAGCTTCTTGGGATCCTACAATGAGCAGTTCTTC
J: TRBJ2-1; D: TRBD1; size: few; V: TRBV19; CDR3: CASSPQGVSGQFF; DNA: TGTGCCAGTAGTCCCCAGGGGGTGAGTGGGCAGTTCTTC
J: TRBJ2-5; D: .; size: .; V: TRBV3-1; CDR3: CASSPSGSETQYF; DNA: TGTGCCAGCTCCCCGTCTGGCTCAGAGACCCAGTACTTC
J: TRBJ2-1; D: .; size: .; V: TRBV20-1; CDR3: CSAWTPGDNEQFF; DNA: TGCAGTGCCTGGACCCCCGGGGACAATGAGCAGTTCTTC
J: TRBJ2-5; D: .; size: .; V: TRBV12-3/TRBV12-4; CDR3: CASSPASTVQETQYF; DNA: TGTGCCAGCAGTCCCGCCTCGACAGTCCAAGAGACCCAGTACTTC
J: TRBJ1-1; D: TRBD1; size: many; V: TRBV6-2/TRBV6-3; CDR3: CATDGDRGAFF; DNA: TGTGCCACCGATGGGGACAGGGGGGCTTTCTTT
J: TRBJ1-3; D: .; size: .; V: TRBV5-1; CDR3: CASSLGSSGNTMYF; DNA: TGCGCCAGCAGCTTGGGCTCCTCTGGAAACACCATGTATTTT
J: TRBJ1-5; D: TRBD1; size: few; V: TRBV7-8; CDR3: CASSRGTGENQPQHF; DNA: TGTGCCAGCAGCCGAGGGACAGGGGAGAATCAGCCCCAGCATTTT
J: TRBJ1-5; D: .; size: once; V: TRBV19; CDR3: CASSSSRQPQHF; DNA: TGTGCCAGTAGTTCCAGCAGACAGCCCCAGCATTTT
J: TRBJ1-5; D: .; size: .; V: TRBV7-3; CDR3: CASSFCQSGNQPQHF; DNA: TGTGCCAGCAGCTTTTGCCAAAGTGGCAATCAGCCCCAGCATTTT
J: TRBJ1-5; D: .; size: .; V: TRBV5-5; CDR3: CASSLGWEQPQHF; DNA: TGTGCCAGCAGCTTGGGTTGGGAACAGCCCCAGCATTTT
J: TRBJ2-7; D: .; size: .; V: TRBV11-1; CDR3: CASSLGQLGRESNEQYF; DNA: TGTGCCAGCAGCTTAGGTCAACTTGGACGCGAGTCCAACGAGCAGTACTTC
J: TRBJ2-1; D: TRBD1; size: few; V: TRBV12-3/TRBV12-4; CDR3: CASSLPGQGADEQFF; DNA: TGTGCCAGCAGTCTTCCGGGACAGGGAGCGGATGAGCAGTTCTTC
J: TRBJ2-2; D: .; size: .; V: TRBV18; CDR3: CASSAGAGELFF; DNA: TGTGCCAGCTCCGCAGGGGCCGGGGAGCTGTTTTTT
J: TRBJ2-5; D: TRBD1; size: few; V: TRBV25-1; CDR3: CASSEPTGQGETQYF; DNA: TGTGCCAGCAGTGAACCCACGGGACAGGGGGAGACCCAGTACTTC
J: TRBJ1-5; D: .; size: many; V: TRBV28; CDR3: CASSFRPGDSPLQPQHF; DNA: TGTGCCAGCAGTTTCCGCCCCGGTGACTCCCCTCTACAGCCCCAGCATTTT
J: TRBJ2-1; D: .; size: many; V: TRBV9; CDR3: CASSVGADLAYNEQFF; DNA: TGTGCCAGCAGCGTAGGAGCCGATCTTGCCTACAATGAGCAGTTCTTC
J: TRBJ2-7; D: .; size: many; V: TRBV6-1; CDR3: CASSEAAWGYEQYF; DNA: TGTGCCAGCAGTGAAGCGGCCTGGGGGTACGAGCAGTACTTC
J: TRBJ2-2; D: .; size: few; V: TRBV5-1; CDR3: CASSLELWDSNTGELFF; DNA: TGCGCCAGCAGCTTGGAGTTATGGGACTCTAACACCGGGGAGCTGTTTTTT
J: TRBJ2-1; D: .; size: .; V: TRBV12-3/TRBV12-4; CDR3: CASSPKDWDEQFF; DNA: TGTGCCAGCAGTCCTAAGGACTGGGACGAGCAGTTCTTC
J: TRBJ2-3; D: TRBD2; size: many; V: TRBV13; CDR3: CASSSPGLSDTQYF; DNA: TGTGCCAGCAGCTCCCCGGGACTATCAGATACGCAGTATTTT
J: TRBJ2-4; D: TRBD2; size: .; V: TRBV10-3; CDR3: CAISESSAGGIAKNIQYF; DNA: TGTGCCATCAGTGAGTCTTCGGCGGGGGGGATAGCCAAAAACATTCAGTACTTC
J: TRBJ2-5; D: TRBD2; size: many; V: TRBV29-1; CDR3: CSVEDQTSGRGRWETQYF; DNA: TGCAGCGTTGAAGATCAAACTAGCGGGAGGGGGCGGTGGGAGACCCAGTACTTC
J: TRBJ1-3; D: .; size: .; V: TRBV28; CDR3: CASRGGVGNTIYF; DNA: TGTGCCAGCAGGGGGGGAGTGGGAAACACCATATATTTT
J: TRBJ1-1; D: TRBD1; size: many; V: TRBV3-1; CDR3: CASKPQGAVTEAFF; DNA: TGTGCCAGCAAACCACAGGGGGCAGTCACTGAAGCTTTCTTT
J: TRBJ2-1; D: .; size: many; V: TRBV6-5; CDR3: CASSYPSGSHNEQFF; DNA: TGTGCCAGCAGTTATCCGAGCGGGTCCCACAATGAGCAGTTCTTC
J: TRBJ1-2; D: .; size: many; V: TRBV11-2; CDR3: CASSLSPNRAYGYTF; DNA: TGTGCCAGCAGCTTAAGCCCCAACCGCGCCTATGGCTACACCTTC
J: TRBJ1-1; D: .; size: .; V: TRBV10-3; CDR3: CAISQDRNTEAFF; DNA: TGTGCCATCAGTCAGGACCGAAACACTGAAGCTTTCTTT
J: TRBJ2-7; D: .; size: many; V: TRBV2; CDR3: CASSEGTKDYEQYF; DNA: TGTGCCAGCAGTGAAGGGACTAAAGATTACGAGCAGTACTTC
J: TRBJ2-3; D: .; size: few; V: TRBV3-1; CDR3: CASSQDSSGFSTDTQYF; DNA: TGTGCCAGCAGCCAAGATTCGAGCGGGTTTAGCACAGATACGCAGTATTTT
J: TRBJ2-5; D: .; size: .; V: TRBV3-1; CDR3: CASSQEGGQETQYF; DNA: TGTGCCAGCAGCCAAGAAGGGGGACAAGAGACCCAGTACTTC
J: TRBJ2-1; D: TRBD1; size: few; V: TRBV20-1; CDR3: CSARDSQGVYNEQFF; DNA: TGCAGTGCTAGAGATTCCCAGGGGGTTTACAATGAGCAGTTCTTC
J: TRBJ2-2; D: .; size: many; V: TRBV2; CDR3: CASSERAGNTGELFF; DNA: TGTGCCAGCAGTGAAAGGGCGGGAAACACCGGGGAGCTGTTTTTT
J: TRBJ2-1; D: .; size: many; V: TRBV12-3/TRBV12-4; CDR3: CASSLLRGPTYNEQFF; DNA: TGTGCCAGCAGTTTATTGCGGGGGCCCACCTACAATGAGCAGTTCTTC
J: TRBJ2-7; D: .; size: few; V: TRBV15; CDR3: CATSRPPPGGDYEQYF; DNA: TGTGCCACCAGCAGACCCCCCCCGGGTGGGGATTACGAGCAGTACTTC
J: TRBJ2-3; D: TRBD2; size: many; V: TRBV9; CDR3: CASSVFLSGSLDTQYF; DNA: TGTGCCAGCAGCGTTTTCCTAAGCGGGAGCCTAGATACGCAGTATTTT
J: TRBJ2-1; D: .; size: .; V: TRBV30; CDR3: CAWSVLGLLGNEQFF; DNA: TGTGCCTGGAGTGTACTAGGACTTTTAGGCAATGAGCAGTTCTTC
J: TRBJ2-7; D: TRBD2; size: .; V: TRBV7-2; CDR3: CASSFSGGSRGGISYEQYF; DNA: TGTGCCAGCAGCTTTAGCGGGGGATCCAGGGGCGGGATATCCTACGAGCAGTACTTC
J: TRBJ1-3; D: .; size: many; V: TRBV20-1; CDR3: CSASPGTPGNTIYF; DNA: TGCAGTGCTAGTCCAGGGACACCTGGAAACACCATATATTTT
J: TRBJ2-5; D: .; size: many; V: TRBV27; CDR3: CASAGGPRTQYF; DNA: TGTGCCAGCGCTGGGGGCCCTCGGACCCAGTACTTC
J: TRBJ1-1; D: TRBD1; size: .; V: TRBV19; CDR3: CASSPDRTDTGAFF; DNA: TGTGCCAGTAGTCCGGACAGGACGGACACTGGAGCTTTCTTT
J: TRBJ1-6; D: .; size: many; V: TRBV4-1; CDR3: CASSQENGQSYNSPLHF; DNA: TGCGCCAGCAGCCAAGAGAATGGGCAGAGTTATAATTCACCCCTCCACTTT
J: TRBJ2-4; D: TRBD1; size: many; V: TRBV2; CDR3: CASSEATGGGNIQYF; DNA: TGTGCCAGCAGTGAAGCAACAGGGGGAGGCAACATTCAGTACTTC
J: TRBJ2-2; D: .; size: many; V: TRBV28; CDR3: CASSYGVRINGANTGELFF; DNA: TGTGCCAGCAGTTATGGTGTGAGGATCAACGGGGCGAACACCGGGGAGCTGTTTTTT
J: TRBJ2-4; D: TRBD1; size: .; V: TRBV14; CDR3: CASSQRDRSNIQYF; DNA: TGTGCCAGCAGCCAACGGGACAGGTCAAACATTCAGTACTTC
J: TRBJ1-4; D: TRBD1; size: many; V: TRBV30; CDR3: CAWSPQGRGEKLFF; DNA: TGTGCCTGGAGTCCACAGGGGAGGGGTGAAAAACTGTTTTTT
J: TRBJ2-3; D: TRBD2; size: .; V: TRBV7-2; CDR3: CASSLRGLADFTDTQYF; DNA: TGTGCCAGCAGCTTACGGGGACTAGCGGACTTCACAGATACGCAGTATTTT
J: TRBJ2-4; D: .; size: .; V: TRBV18; CDR3: CASSPPPRGGQYF; DNA: TGTGCCAGCTCACCGCCCCCGAGGGGGGGCCAGTACTTC
J: TRBJ2-2; D: .; size: few; V: TRBV6-1; CDR3: CASSDETDKTNTGELFF; DNA: TGTGCCAGCAGTGATGAGACGGACAAAACGAACACCGGGGAGCTGTTTTTT